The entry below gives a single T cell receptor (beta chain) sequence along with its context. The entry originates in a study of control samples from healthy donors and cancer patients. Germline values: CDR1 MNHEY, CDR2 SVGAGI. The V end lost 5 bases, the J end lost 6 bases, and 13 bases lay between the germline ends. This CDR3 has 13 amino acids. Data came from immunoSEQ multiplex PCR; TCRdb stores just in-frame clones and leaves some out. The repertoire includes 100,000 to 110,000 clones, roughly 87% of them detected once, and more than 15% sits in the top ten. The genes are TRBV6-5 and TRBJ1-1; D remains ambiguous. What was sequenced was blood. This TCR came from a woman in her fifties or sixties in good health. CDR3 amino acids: CASSTHWWPEAFF. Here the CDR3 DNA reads TGTGCCAGCAGTACCCACTGGTGGCCTGAAGCTTTCTTT.